The rows below give T cell receptor beta chains drawn from one sample of a study of T-cell memory formation after mild COVID-19. One entry per CDR3 protein, called by TCRdb with MiXCR from the 5' RACE reads. The repertoire holds about 540,000 distinct CDR3 sequences, with around 20% as singletons. Specimen: PBMCs or a T cell subset sorted from them (not recorded which). The receptor source for this set is an adult woman who had mild COVID-19 (a few samples of this study predate the infection). Cell type and time point are not known. Both conserved end residues are part of each CDR3. The D gene is left open where the match is weak. Some rows mark clone size as missing; the rest say once, few, many or name a class of expanded clone.

d_gene	abundance	j_gene	v_gene	len	CDR3nt	CDR3aa
TRBD2	few	TRBJ2-5	TRBV5-1	15	TGCGCCAGCAGCAGGGATGGGACTAGCATGGAGACCCAGTACTTC	CASSRDGTSMETQYF
.	few	TRBJ1-1	TRBV6-1	12	TGTGCCAGCAGTCCCGTTTACACTGAAGCTTTCTTT	CASSPVYTEAFF
.	.	TRBJ1-3	TRBV7-9	13	TGTGCCAGCAGCTTAGACGGTGTAAACACCATATATTTT	CASSLDGVNTIYF
.	.	TRBJ2-1	TRBV7-2	13	TGTGCCGGATCGACAGTTTACCACAATGAGCAGTTCTTC	CAGSTVYHNEQFF
.	few	TRBJ2-5	TRBV21-1	14	TGTGCCAGCAGCAAAGCGGGCAGCCAAGAGACCCAGTACTTC	CASSKAGSQETQYF
TRBD1	many	TRBJ1-2	TRBV5-1	13	TGCGCCAGCAGCTCTACAGGGGCTTATGGCTACACCTTC	CASSSTGAYGYTF
.	few	TRBJ2-7	TRBV7-6	11	TGTGCCAGCAGCACGGGGGCGGGGCAGTACTTC	CASSTGAGQYF
TRBD2	few	TRBJ2-1	TRBV5-1	16	TGCGCCAGCAGCTTGGACCTAGCGGGAATAGAGGTTGAGCAGTTCTTC	CASSLDLAGIEVEQFF
.	.	TRBJ1-5	TRBV6-5	15	TGTGCCAGCAGTACTCGGACAGAATTAGGTCAGCCCCAGCATTTT	CASSTRTELGQPQHF
.	many	TRBJ2-2	TRBV7-9	14	TGTGCCAGCAGCAACCCCGGCCCGCCCGGGGAGCTGTTTTTT	CASSNPGPPGELFF
.	.	TRBJ2-1	TRBV6-5	17	TGTGCCAGCAGTTACTCACGGGGCGCCAGCTCCTACAATGAGCAGTTCTTC	CASSYSRGASSYNEQFF
.	.	TRBJ1-2	TRBV12-3/TRBV12-4	16	TGTGCCAGCAGTCCGATGGGACTGATAGCTAACTATGGCTACACCTTC	CASSPMGLIANYGYTF
TRBD2	.	TRBJ2-7	TRBV29-1	15	TGCAGCGTGTGGGGGGGGACTAGCGGGAGTTACGAGCAGTACTTC	CSVWGGTSGSYEQYF
TRBD1	.	TRBJ1-2	TRBV29-1	11	TGCAGCGTTTGGGACAGCTATGGCTACACCTTC	CSVWDSYGYTF
TRBD1	few	TRBJ1-3	TRBV20-1	16	TGCAGTGCTAGAGTAGTATCGGGACAGGGGGCAAACACCATATATTTT	CSARVVSGQGANTIYF
.	few	TRBJ1-1	TRBV19	13	TGTGCCAGTAGTTATATGACGAACACTGAAGCTTTCTTT	CASSYMTNTEAFF
.	.	TRBJ2-1	TRBV5-4	12	TGTGCCCAAGGGCCTTTCGGCGATGAGCAGTTCTTC	CAQGPFGDEQFF
.	.	TRBJ1-2	TRBV7-9	14	TGTGCCAGCAGCTTAAGGGCCGTTAACTATGGCTACACCTTC	CASSLRAVNYGYTF
.	.	TRBJ2-3	TRBV29-1	14	TGCAGCGTTGCGCAGGGTCTGAGCACAGATACGCAGTATTTT	CSVAQGLSTDTQYF
TRBD2	.	TRBJ2-3	TRBV4-2	17	TGTGCCAGCAGCCAAGCCGGGGGACTAGGGGGCACAGATACGCAGTATTTT	CASSQAGGLGGTDTQYF
.	many	TRBJ2-5	TRBV6-2/TRBV6-3	13	TGTGCCAGCAGTTACTCGTTTTCAGAGACCCAGTACTTC	CASSYSFSETQYF
.	.	TRBJ1-1	TRBV19	14	TGTGCCAGTAGTTCAGACAGTCCGTACACTGAAGCTTTCTTT	CASSSDSPYTEAFF
.	few	TRBJ2-3	TRBV3-1	16	TGTGCCAGCAGCCAAGATCGGGGGGATCGGACAGATACGAAGTATTTT	CASSQDRGDRTDTKYF
.	.	TRBJ2-3	TRBV5-1	15	TGCGCCAGCAGCCGCCGGGGGACTAGCACAGATACGCAGTATTTT	CASSRRGTSTDTQYF
.	few	TRBJ2-5	TRBV5-1	14	TGCGCCAGCAGCTCAGGGACGGCCGGAGAGACCCAGTACTTC	CASSSGTAGETQYF
TRBD1	few	TRBJ1-5	TRBV12-3/TRBV12-4	15	TGTGCCAGCAGCCCGACAGGGGGGAGCAATCAGCCCCAGCATTTT	CASSPTGGSNQPQHF
.	.	TRBJ2-1	TRBV5-1	21	TGCGCCAGCAGCTTGGGGCCCCCTCGTGGGGCACCTACCTCCTCCTACAATGAGCAGTTCTTC	CASSLGPPRGAPTSSYNEQFF
TRBD2	.	TRBJ2-1	TRBV24-1	15	TGTGCCACCAGTGGAGCGGGGAGAGGGTACAATGAGCAGTTCTTC	CATSGAGRGYNEQFF
.	few	TRBJ1-5	TRBV24-1	13	TGTGCCACCAGTGATTTGACGGGTCAGCCCCAGCATTTT	CATSDLTGQPQHF
.	few	TRBJ2-2	TRBV2	13	TGTGCCAGCAGTGGAGAGACCACCGGGGAGCTGTTTTTT	CASSGETTGELFF
.	few	TRBJ2-7	TRBV7-2	14	TGTGCCAGCAGCTTATGGAGTACGGTGAGGGAGCAGTACTTC	CASSLWSTVREQYF
TRBD2	.	TRBJ2-1	TRBV24-1	16	TGTGCCACCAGTGGGGCCCTTGCGCGGGGGTACAATGAGCAGTTCTTC	CATSGALARGYNEQFF
.	.	TRBJ1-2	TRBV5-6	12	TGTGCCAGCAGCCTCGGGACACTCGGCTACACCTTC	CASSLGTLGYTF
.	.	TRBJ1-5	TRBV19	16	TGTGCCAGTAGTCCCCGCGTTTGGTACGGCAATCAGCCCCAGCATTTT	CASSPRVWYGNQPQHF
.	few	TRBJ1-1	TRBV5-1	13	TGCGCCAGCAGCACTCGGATGAACACTGAAGCTTTCTTT	CASSTRMNTEAFF
TRBD1	.	TRBJ1-5	TRBV19	18	TGTGCCAGTAGTTACACAGACAGGGTTGGTCCTTATGGTCAGCCCCAGCATTTT	CASSYTDRVGPYGQPQHF
TRBD2	.	TRBJ2-3	TRBV6-6	19	TGTGCCAGCAGTTACTCCCAGGGACTAGCGGGAGGTGAGGCAGATACGCAGTATTTT	CASSYSQGLAGGEADTQYF
TRBD1	many	TRBJ1-1	TRBV19	16	TGTGCCAGTAGTCCGCAGGGTACGGGACAGGGCACTGAAGCTTTCTTT	CASSPQGTGQGTEAFF
.	.	TRBJ2-7	TRBV20-1	14	TGCAGTGCAAAAACGGACTATCGAATCTACGAGCAGTACTTC	CSAKTDYRIYEQYF
.	.	TRBJ2-3	TRBV6-5	16	TGTGCCAGCAGTCCCGAACTAGTCCCTGGCACAGATACGCAGTATTTT	CASSPELVPGTDTQYF
TRBD2	many	TRBJ2-2	TRBV7-9	16	TGTGCCAGCAGCTGGGGACTAGCGGGAAGAGCCGGGGAGCTGTTTTTT	CASSWGLAGRAGELFF
.	few	TRBJ2-5	TRBV7-9	12	TGTGCCAGCAGCTCGGAGGTTTGGACCCAGTACTTC	CASSSEVWTQYF
TRBD1	few	TRBJ1-5	TRBV24-1	16	TGTGCCACCAGCTCCAGGGACAGGGGGCATGGTCAGCCCCAGCATTTT	CATSSRDRGHGQPQHF
TRBD2	.	TRBJ2-5	TRBV28	15	TGTGCCAGCAGTTTAGTGGCGGGGGTACGTGAGACCCAGTACTTC	CASSLVAGVRETQYF
TRBD2	.	TRBJ2-5	TRBV7-9	17	TGTGCCAGCAGCTTATGGTTCGCGGGGGGACGTCAAGAGACCCAGTACTTC	CASSLWFAGGRQETQYF
.	few	TRBJ2-2	TRBV12-3/TRBV12-4	14	TGTGCCAGCAGGAAGGACAAGAACACCGGGGAGCTGTTTTTT	CASRKDKNTGELFF
TRBD2	.	TRBJ2-3	TRBV5-1	18	TGCGCCAGCACCTCAAGGCCTAGCGGCACGATTAGCACAGATACGCAGTATTTT	CASTSRPSGTISTDTQYF
.	many	TRBJ2-5	TRBV5-1	13	TGCGCCAGCAGCTTAGCGGAACAAGAGACCCAGTACTTC	CASSLAEQETQYF
.	.	TRBJ2-5	TRBV18	14	TGTGCCAGCTCACCAAGGGCATACCAAGAGACCCAGTACTTC	CASSPRAYQETQYF
.	few	TRBJ1-1	TRBV9	16	TGTGCCAGCAGCGTAACCCCCCTGGGGAGGGGGACTGAAGCTTTCTTT	CASSVTPLGRGTEAFF
TRBD1	.	TRBJ2-3	TRBV27	13	TGTGCCAGCAGTTTATTGGGGGACAGGGTCGAGTATTTT	CASSLLGDRVEYF
.	few	TRBJ2-3	TRBV15	15	TGTGCCACCAGCAGTTTGGGGTTGTGGGCAGATACGCAGTATTTT	CATSSLGLWADTQYF
TRBD1	.	TRBJ1-5	TRBV19	16	TGTGCCAGTAGCGGATTCCGACAGGGAAGCAATCAGCCCCAGCATTTT	CASSGFRQGSNQPQHF
TRBD2	few	TRBJ2-1	TRBV20-1	13	TGCAGTGCCCTAGGCGGGGGGGCGGTTGAGCAGTTCTTC	CSALGGGAVEQFF
.	.	TRBJ2-7	TRBV12-3/TRBV12-4	14	TGTGCCAGCAGTACAGGGTTTAACTCCTACGAGCAGTACTTC	CASSTGFNSYEQYF
.	few	TRBJ2-3	TRBV10-2	12	TGCGCCAGCGGTGTGGGCAGGGATACGCAGTATTTT	CASGVGRDTQYF